A single sample is the source of the 16 T cell receptor beta chains below, sequenced in a study of technical replicates of blood from a handful of donors. The assay was immunoSEQ multiplex PCR, and TCRdb's table has in-frame clones only and misses some. The table shows 65,000 to 80,000 clones, with roughly 96% occurring only once. Sequencing was done on a sample of T cells isolated from PBMCs. The receptor set was obtained from a human donor in good health.

The chain has TRBV10-3 and TRBJ2-2; maybe TRBD2 (7 bases). V was clipped by 0 bases and J by 0 bases, with 11 bases between them. Per the germline V gene, CDR1 is ENHRY and CDR2 is SYGVKD. The CDR3 is 17 amino acids. CDR3 residues: CAISESQGRANTGELFF. CDR3 coding DNA: TGTGCCATCAGTGAGTCCCAGGGGAGGGCGAACACCGGGGAGCTGTTTTTT.

The V and J genes are TRBV5-4 and TRBJ1-1, with D hard to call. This CDR3 comprises 14 residues. V was pared by 2 bases and J by 2 bases, with 10 bases between. Germline V gene data show CDR1 as SGHNT and CDR2 as YYREEE (reference sequence). The DNA for the CDR3 is TGTGCCAGCAGCTTACCCGGGGAAAACACTGAAGCTTTCTTT. It specifies CASSLPGENTEAFF. Filled out from reference TRBV5-4 and TRBJ1-1, the complete variable domain reads ETGVTQSPTHLIKTRGQQVTLRCSSQSGHNTVSWYQQALGQGPQFIFQYYREEENGRGNFPPRFSGLQFPNYSSELNVNALELDDSALYLCASSLPGENTEAFFGQGTRLTVV.

This chain uses TRBV10-3 with TRBJ2-7, with 7 bases lining up with TRBD1. Germline CDR1 and CDR2: ENHRY and SYGVKD. The V segment lost 3 bases and the J segment 4 bases; nucleotides outside the gene matches: 9. The CDR3 loop spans 15 amino acids. The CDR3 DNA sequence: TGTGCCATCAGTGACCTCCGGGACAGCTCTTACGAGCAGTACTTC. It codes for CAISDLRDSSYEQYF.

This clone was seen just once. This chain joins TRBV13 and TRBJ1-2, with 7 bases that match TRBD1. Trimming cost V 5 bases and J 3 bases; bases outside gene matches: 6. Germline values: CDR1 PRHDT, CDR2 FYEKMQ (reference sequence). The CDR3 covers 14 residues. This chain's CDR3 is CASSPTGPYYGYTF. For the CDR3, the DNA is TGTGCCAGCAGCCCGACAGGGCCTTACTATGGCTACACCTTC.

This clone was found once. V gene TRBV7-2 combines with J gene TRBJ1-3; D is possibly TRBD1 (5 bases). Germline CDR1 and CDR2: SGHTA and FQGNSA. This CDR3 has 14 amino acids. Trimming shortened V by 2 bases and J by 4 bases, and 9 bases separated the two germline ends. Here the CDR3 reads CASSLSTAGNTIYF. CDR3 nucleotide sequence: TGTGCCAGCAGCTTATCGACAGCCGGAAACACCATATATTTT.

The rearrangement links TRBV7-9 to TRBJ2-7, with D maybe TRBD2 (6 bases). Germline CDR1 and CDR2: SEHNR and FQNEAQ (reference sequence). CDR3 length equals 16 residues. Deletions cut 5 bases from V and 2 bases from J, with 19 bases between. CDR3 DNA sequence: TGTGCCAGCAGCCGTCACCTGGGGGGAGCGACCTACGAGCAGTACTTC. Residues: CASSRHLGGATYEQYF.

This chain connects TRBV7-9 to TRBJ2-2; possibly TRBD1 for D (5 bases). This CDR3 is 14 amino acids long. The germline V gene has CDR1 SEHNR and CDR2 FQNEAQ (reference sequence). Between the trimmed V and J ends, which lost 6 bases and 2 bases, there was a span of 10 bases. The CDR3 nucleotides are TGTGCCAGCAGTCTCCAGGGTAACACCGGGGAGCTGTTTTTT. It translates to CASSLQGNTGELFF.

The rearrangement links TRBV18 to TRBJ1-4; D uncertain. The CDR3 runs 14 residues. The V end lost 3 bases, the J end lost 0 bases, and 5 bases lay between the germline ends. Looked up from germline, CDR1 is KGHSH and CDR2 is LQKENI. CDR3 DNA: TGTGCCAGCTCACCCAGTGCAACTAATGAAAAACTGTTTTTT. Protein: CASSPSATNEKLFF. The full variable domain, rest sourced from reference TRBV18 and TRBJ1-4, is NAGVMQNPRHLVRRRGQEARLRCSPMKGHSHVYWYRQLPEEGLKFMVYLQKENIIDESGMPKERFSAEFPKEGPSILRIQQVVRGDSAAYFCASSPSATNEKLFFGSGTQLSVL.

This clone was found once. The V gene is TRBV10-1, the J gene TRBJ2-7; TRBD2 matches at 9 bases. Germline trimming cut 4 bases from V and 5 bases from J; bases unmatched to any gene: 9. Per germline, CDR1 WNHNN and CDR2 SYGVQD (reference sequence). The CDR3 has 15 amino acids. The DNA of the CDR3 is TGCGCCAGCAGTGGTTCCGGGACTAGCCCCCACGAGCAGTACTTC. Translation: CASSGSGTSPHEQYF.

The chain carries TRBV5-1 and TRBJ1-2, with D perhaps TRBD1 (6 bases). V dropped 4 bases and J dropped 4 bases, with 11 bases sitting between them. CDR3 length: 13 amino acids. Germline CDR1 reads SGHRS; CDR2 reads YFSETQ. The CDR3 region is CASSLGGLYGYTF. The CDR3 bases are TGCGCCAGCAGCCTGGGGGGGCTCTATGGCTACACCTTC.

The chain combines TRBV14 with TRBJ2-7; TRBD2 matches 10 bases. Losses at the gene ends were 6 bases for V and 2 bases for J; bases not matched to a gene: 7. CDR3 length equals 15 residues. Germline V lookup: CDR1 SGHDN, CDR2 FVKESK. CDR3 DNA: TGTGCCAGCAGTCTTTTAACTAGCGGGACCTACGAGCAGTACTTC. Translating gives CASSLLTSGTYEQYF.

Only one count was recorded for this clone. The V and J genes are TRBV9 and TRBJ1-1; D is perhaps TRBD1 (5 bases). Germline V gives CDR1 SGDLS, CDR2 YYNGEE. CDR3 size: 13 residues. Trimming pared 0 bases from V and 3 bases from J, leaving 6 bases between. CDR3 nucleotide sequence: TGTGCCAGCAGCGTAGCAGGGCACACTGAAGCTTTCTTT. It is translated as CASSVAGHTEAFF.

The V call is TRBV27, the J call TRBJ2-3, with 11 bases matching TRBD2. Trimming at V came to 4 bases and at J to 13 bases, leaving 4 bases not matched to a gene. The germline gives CDR1 MNHEY, CDR2 SMNVEV (reference sequence). This CDR3 has 12 residues. The CDR3: CASSSTSGREYF. The CDR3, as DNA: TGTGCCAGCAGTTCAACTAGCGGGAGAGAGTATTTT.

The genes are TRBV19 and TRBJ1-2, with D possibly TRBD1 on 5 matching bases. CDR3 length: 15 amino acids. V lost 2 bases and J lost 1, with 11 bases in between. The germline V gene encodes CDR1 LNHDA and CDR2 SQIVND (reference sequence). The CDR3: CASSIPRTFNYGYTF. CDR3 nucleotides: TGTGCCAGTAGTATACCCCGGACATTTAACTATGGCTACACCTTC.

J is TRBJ2-1 and V is TRBV9, with TRBD1 identical over 12 bases. J was trimmed by 5 bases and V by 0 bases; bases with no gene match: 3. Germline V gene data show CDR1 as SGDLS and CDR2 as YYNGEE. This CDR3 is 16 amino acids long. The DNA for the CDR3 is TGTGCCAGCAGCGTAGAGGGACAGGGGGCGAACAATGAGCAGTTCTTC. Protein product: CASSVEGQGANNEQFF.

The rearrangement links TRBV30 to TRBJ1-5; a weak D match, TRBD1 (6 bases). The CDR3 covers 16 residues. V lost 2 bases, J lost 4 bases, and 18 bases lay in between. Germline values: CDR1 GTSNPN, CDR2 SVGIG (reference sequence). This CDR3 is CAWSRGGRDLNQPQHF. CDR3 nucleotide sequence: TGTGCCTGGAGTAGGGGGGGCAGGGACTTAAATCAGCCCCAGCATTTT.